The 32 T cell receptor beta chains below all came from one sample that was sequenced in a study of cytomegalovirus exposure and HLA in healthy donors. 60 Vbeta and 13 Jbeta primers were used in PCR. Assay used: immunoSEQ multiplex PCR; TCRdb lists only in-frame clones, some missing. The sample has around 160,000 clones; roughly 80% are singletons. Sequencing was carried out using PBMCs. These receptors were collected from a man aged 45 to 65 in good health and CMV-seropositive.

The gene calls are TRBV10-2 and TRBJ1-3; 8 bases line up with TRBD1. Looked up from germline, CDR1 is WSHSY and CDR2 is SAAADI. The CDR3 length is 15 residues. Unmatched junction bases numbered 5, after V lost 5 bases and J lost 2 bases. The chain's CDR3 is CASSLRGRTGNTIYF. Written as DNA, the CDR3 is TGCGCCAGCAGTCTCAGGGGGCGGACTGGAAACACCATATATTTT.

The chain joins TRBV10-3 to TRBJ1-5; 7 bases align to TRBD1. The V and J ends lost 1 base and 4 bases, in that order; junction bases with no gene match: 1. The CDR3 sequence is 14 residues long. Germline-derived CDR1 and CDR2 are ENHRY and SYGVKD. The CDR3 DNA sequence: TGTGCCATCAGTGAGTTGGACAGGAATCAGCCCCAGCATTTT. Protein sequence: CAISELDRNQPQHF.

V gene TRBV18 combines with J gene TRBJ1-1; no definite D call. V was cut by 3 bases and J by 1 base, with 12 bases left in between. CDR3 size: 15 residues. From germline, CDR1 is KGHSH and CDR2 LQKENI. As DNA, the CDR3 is TGTGCCAGCTCACCTATTGGAAGCGAGAACACTGAAGCTTTCTTT. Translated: CASSPIGSENTEAFF.

The CDR3 DNA sequence: TGTGCCAGCACCTCGGGGAACGATGAGCAGTTCTTC. Protein product: CASTSGNDEQFF. This rearrangement joins TRBV7-8 to TRBJ2-1; TRBD2 is a possible D gene (5 bases). This CDR3 has 12 residues. With 7 bases removed from V and 8 bases from J, the gap between germline ends came to 12 bases. Germline lookup yields CDR1 SGHVS and CDR2 FQNEAQ.

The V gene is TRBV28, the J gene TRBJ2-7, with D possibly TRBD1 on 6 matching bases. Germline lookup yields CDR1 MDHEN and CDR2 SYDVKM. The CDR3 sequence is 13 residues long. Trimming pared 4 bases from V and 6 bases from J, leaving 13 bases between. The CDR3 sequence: CASSSGRQAEQYF. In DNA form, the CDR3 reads TGTGCCAGCAGTTCGGGCAGACAGGCCGAGCAGTACTTC.

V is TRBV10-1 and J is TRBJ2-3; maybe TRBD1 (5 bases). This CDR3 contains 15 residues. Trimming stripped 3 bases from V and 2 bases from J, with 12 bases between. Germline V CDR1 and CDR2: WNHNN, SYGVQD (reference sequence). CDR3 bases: TGCGCCAGCAGTGAAGGCAGGGCTGACACAGATACGCAGTATTTT. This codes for CASSEGRADTDTQYF.

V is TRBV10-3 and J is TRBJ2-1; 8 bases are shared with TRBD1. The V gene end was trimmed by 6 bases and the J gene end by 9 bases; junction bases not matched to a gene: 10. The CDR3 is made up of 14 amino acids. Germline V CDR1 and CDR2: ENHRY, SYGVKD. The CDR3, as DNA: TGTGCCATCAGAACGGACAGGGAAAATGGTGAGCAGTTCTTC. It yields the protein CAIRTDRENGEQFF.

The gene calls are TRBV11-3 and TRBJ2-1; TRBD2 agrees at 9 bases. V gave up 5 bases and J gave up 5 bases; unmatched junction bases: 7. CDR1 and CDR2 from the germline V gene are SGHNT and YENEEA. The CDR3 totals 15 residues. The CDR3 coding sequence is TGTGCCAGCAGCGCCTCAGCGGGGGGCCACAATGAGCAGTTCTTC. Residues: CASSASAGGHNEQFF.

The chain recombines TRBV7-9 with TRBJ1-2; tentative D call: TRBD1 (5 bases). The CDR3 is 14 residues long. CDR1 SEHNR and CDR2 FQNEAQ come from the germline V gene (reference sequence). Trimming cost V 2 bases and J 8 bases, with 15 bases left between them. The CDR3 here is CASSLQGIRYGYTF. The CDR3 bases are TGTGCCAGCAGCTTACAGGGAATCCGGTACGGCTACACCTTC.

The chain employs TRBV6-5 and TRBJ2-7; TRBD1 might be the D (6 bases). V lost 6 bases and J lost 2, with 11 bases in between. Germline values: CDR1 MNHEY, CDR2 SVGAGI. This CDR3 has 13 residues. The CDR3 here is CASRRQAAYEQYF. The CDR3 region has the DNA TGTGCCAGCAGACGACAGGCTGCCTACGAGCAGTACTTC.

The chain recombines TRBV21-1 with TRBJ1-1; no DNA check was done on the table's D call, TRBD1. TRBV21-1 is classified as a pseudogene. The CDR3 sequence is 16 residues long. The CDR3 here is CASSGDTACLNTEAFF. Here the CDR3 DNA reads TGTGCCAGCAGCGGGGACACCGCCTGTTTGAACACTGAAGCTTTCTTT.

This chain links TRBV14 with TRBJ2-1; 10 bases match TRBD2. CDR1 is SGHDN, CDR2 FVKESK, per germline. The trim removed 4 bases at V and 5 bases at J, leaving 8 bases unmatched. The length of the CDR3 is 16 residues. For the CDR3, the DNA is TGTGCCAGCAGCCGAGAAAAACTAGCGGGGAACAATGAGCAGTTCTTC. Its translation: CASSREKLAGNNEQFF. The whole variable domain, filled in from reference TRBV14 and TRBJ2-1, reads EAGVTQFPSHSVIEKGQTVTLRCDPISGHDNLYWYRRVMGKEIKFLLHFVKESKQDESGMPNNRFLAERTGGTYSTLKVQPAELEDSGVYFCASSREKLAGNNEQFFGPGTRLTVL.

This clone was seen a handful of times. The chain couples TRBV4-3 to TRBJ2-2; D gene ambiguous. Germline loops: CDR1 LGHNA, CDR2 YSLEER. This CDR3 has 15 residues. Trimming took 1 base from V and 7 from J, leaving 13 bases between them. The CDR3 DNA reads TGCGCCAGCAGCCAAGTCCTACAGAGAGACGGGGAGCTGTTTTTT. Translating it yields CASSQVLQRDGELFF.

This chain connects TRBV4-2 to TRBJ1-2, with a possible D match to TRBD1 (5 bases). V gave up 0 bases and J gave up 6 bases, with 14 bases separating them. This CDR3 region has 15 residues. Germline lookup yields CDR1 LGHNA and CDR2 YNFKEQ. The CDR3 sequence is CASSQDRTGANGYTF. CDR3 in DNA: TGTGCCAGCAGCCAAGACAGAACAGGAGCAAATGGCTACACCTTC.

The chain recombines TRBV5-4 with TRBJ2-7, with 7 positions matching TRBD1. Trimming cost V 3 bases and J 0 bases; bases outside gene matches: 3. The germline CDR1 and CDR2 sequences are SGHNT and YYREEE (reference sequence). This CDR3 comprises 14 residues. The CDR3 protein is CASSYRDSSYEQYF. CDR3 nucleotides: TGTGCCAGCAGCTATCGGGACAGCTCCTACGAGCAGTACTTC.

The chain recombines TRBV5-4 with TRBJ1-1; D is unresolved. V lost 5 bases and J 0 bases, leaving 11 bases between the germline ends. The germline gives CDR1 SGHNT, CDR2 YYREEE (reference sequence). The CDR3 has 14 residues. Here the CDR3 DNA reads TGTGCCAGCAGACGACCAGACATGAACACTGAAGCTTTCTTT. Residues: CASRRPDMNTEAFF.

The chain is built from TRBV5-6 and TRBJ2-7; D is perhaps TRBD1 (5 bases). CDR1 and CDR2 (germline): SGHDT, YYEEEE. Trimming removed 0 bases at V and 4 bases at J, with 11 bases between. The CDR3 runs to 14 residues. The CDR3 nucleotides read TGTGCCAGCAGCTTGGGGGGCAGAAATTACGAGCAGTACTTC. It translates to CASSLGGRNYEQYF.

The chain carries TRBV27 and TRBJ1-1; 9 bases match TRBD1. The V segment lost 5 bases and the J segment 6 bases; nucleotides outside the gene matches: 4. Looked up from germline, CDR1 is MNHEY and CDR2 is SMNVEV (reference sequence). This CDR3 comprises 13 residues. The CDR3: CASSLRTGAEAFF. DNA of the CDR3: TGTGCCAGCAGTCTCCGGACAGGGGCTGAAGCTTTCTTT.

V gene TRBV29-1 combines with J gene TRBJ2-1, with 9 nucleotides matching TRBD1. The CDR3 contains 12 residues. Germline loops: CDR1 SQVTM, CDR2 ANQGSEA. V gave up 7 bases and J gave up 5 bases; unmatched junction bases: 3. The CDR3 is CSEGQGDNEQFF. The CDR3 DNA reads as TGCAGCGAGGGACAGGGAGACAATGAGCAGTTCTTC.

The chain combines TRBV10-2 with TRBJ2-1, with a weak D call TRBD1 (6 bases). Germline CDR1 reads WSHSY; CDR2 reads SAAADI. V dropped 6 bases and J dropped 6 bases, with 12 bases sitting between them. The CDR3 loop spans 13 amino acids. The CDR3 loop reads CASSSLGGNEQFF. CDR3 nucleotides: TGCGCCAGCAGCTCACTAGGGGGCAATGAGCAGTTCTTC.

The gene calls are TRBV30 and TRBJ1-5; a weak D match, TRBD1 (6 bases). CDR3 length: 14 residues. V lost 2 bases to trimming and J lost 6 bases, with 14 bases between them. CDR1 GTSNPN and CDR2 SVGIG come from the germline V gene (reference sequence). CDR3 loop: CAWSPGGASQPQHF. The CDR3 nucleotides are TGTGCCTGGAGTCCCGGGGGGGCTAGTCAGCCCCAGCATTTT.

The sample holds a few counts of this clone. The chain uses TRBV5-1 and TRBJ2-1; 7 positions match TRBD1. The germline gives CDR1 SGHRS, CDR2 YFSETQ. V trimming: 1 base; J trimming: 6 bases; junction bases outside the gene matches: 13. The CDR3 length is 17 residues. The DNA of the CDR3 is TGCGCCAGCAGCTTGTTGCCGGTGACAGGGCTGTCCAATGAGCAGTTCTTC. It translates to CASSLLPVTGLSNEQFF.

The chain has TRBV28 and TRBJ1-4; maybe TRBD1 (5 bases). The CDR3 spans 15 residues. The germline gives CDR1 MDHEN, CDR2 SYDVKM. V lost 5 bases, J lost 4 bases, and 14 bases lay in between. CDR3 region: CASSERPGRNEKLFF. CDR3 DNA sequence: TGTGCCAGCAGTGAAAGACCAGGGCGTAATGAAAAACTGTTTTTT. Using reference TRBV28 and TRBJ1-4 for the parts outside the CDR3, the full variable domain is DVKVTQSSRYLVKRTGEKVFLECVQDMDHENMFWYRQDPGLGLRLIYFSYDVKMKEKGDIPEGYSVSREKKERFSLILESASTNQTSMYLCASSERPGRNEKLFFGSGTQLSVL.

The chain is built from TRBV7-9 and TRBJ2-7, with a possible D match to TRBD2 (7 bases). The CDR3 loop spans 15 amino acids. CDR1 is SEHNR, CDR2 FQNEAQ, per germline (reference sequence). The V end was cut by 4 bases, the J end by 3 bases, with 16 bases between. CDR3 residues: CASSSPTGGLYEQYF. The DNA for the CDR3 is TGTGCCAGCAGCTCCCCCACGGGGGGCCTCTACGAGCAGTACTTC.

The CDR3 nucleotides read TGTGCCAGTAGTACGTCAGGGAGCGGGGGTACCTACGAGCAGTACTTC. It codes for CASSTSGSGGTYEQYF. The chain combines TRBV19 with TRBJ2-7; TRBD2 matches at 8 bases. This CDR3 contains 16 residues. Germline assignment: CDR1 LNHDA and CDR2 SQIVND (reference sequence). The ends lost 4 bases at V and 2 bases at J; junction bases unmatched: 10. Variable domain in full (rest from reference TRBV19 and TRBJ2-7): DGGITQSPKYLFRKEGQNVTLSCEQNLNHDAMYWYRQDPGQGLRLIYYSQIVNDFQKGDIAEGYSVSREKKESFPLTVTSAQKNPTAFYLCASSTSGSGGTYEQYFGPGTRLTVT.

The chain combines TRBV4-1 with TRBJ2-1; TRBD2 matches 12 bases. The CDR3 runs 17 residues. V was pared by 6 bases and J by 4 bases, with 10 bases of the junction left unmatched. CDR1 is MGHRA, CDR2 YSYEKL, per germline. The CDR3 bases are TGCGCCAGCAGTCAATCCCTAGCGGGGGGGCGATACAATGAGCAGTTCTTC. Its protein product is CASSQSLAGGRYNEQFF.

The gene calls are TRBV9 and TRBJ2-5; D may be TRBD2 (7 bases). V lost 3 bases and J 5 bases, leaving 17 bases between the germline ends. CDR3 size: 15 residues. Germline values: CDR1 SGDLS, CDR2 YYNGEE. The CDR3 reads CASSDPAGARETQYF. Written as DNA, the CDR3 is TGTGCCAGCAGCGACCCGGCGGGGGCCAGGGAGACCCAGTACTTC.

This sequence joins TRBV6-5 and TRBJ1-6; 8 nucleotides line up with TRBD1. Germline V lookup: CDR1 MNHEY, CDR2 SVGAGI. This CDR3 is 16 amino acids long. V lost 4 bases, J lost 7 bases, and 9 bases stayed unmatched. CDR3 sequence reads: CASSFLGQGLNSPLHF. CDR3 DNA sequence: TGTGCCAGCAGTTTCCTTGGACAGGGTTTGAATTCACCCCTCCACTTT.

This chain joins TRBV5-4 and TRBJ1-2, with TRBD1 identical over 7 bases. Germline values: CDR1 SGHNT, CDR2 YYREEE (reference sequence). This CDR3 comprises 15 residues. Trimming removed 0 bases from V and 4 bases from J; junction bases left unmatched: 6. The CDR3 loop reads CASSLEPQGTYGYTF. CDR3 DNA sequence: TGTGCCAGCAGCTTGGAGCCACAGGGGACCTATGGCTACACCTTC.

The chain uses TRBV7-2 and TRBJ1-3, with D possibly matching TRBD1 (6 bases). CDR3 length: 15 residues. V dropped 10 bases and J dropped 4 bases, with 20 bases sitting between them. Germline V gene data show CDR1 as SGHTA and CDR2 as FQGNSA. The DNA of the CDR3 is TGTGCCACCACCCGGGCAGGGGACGAAGGAAACACCATATATTTT. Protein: CATTRAGDEGNTIYF.

The CDR3 DNA follows: TGCGCCAGCAGCCAGAACCCCGACAGAAGAATGGGTGAAAAACTGTTTTTT. Residues: CASSQNPDRRMGEKLFF. The J gene is TRBJ1-4, the V gene TRBV4-3; D might be TRBD1 (5 bases). The V gene's germline CDR1 is LGHNA and CDR2 YSLEER. Trimming removed 3 bases at V and 7 bases at J, with 21 bases between. This CDR3 comprises 17 residues.

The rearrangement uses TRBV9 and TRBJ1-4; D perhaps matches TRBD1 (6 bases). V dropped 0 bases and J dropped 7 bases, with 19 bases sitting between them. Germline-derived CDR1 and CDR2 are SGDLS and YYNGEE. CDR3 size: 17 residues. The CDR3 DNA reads TGTGCCAGCAGCGTAGCGGTCGGGGGGGCTGGTGGTGAAAAACTGTTTTTT. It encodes CASSVAVGGAGGEKLFF.